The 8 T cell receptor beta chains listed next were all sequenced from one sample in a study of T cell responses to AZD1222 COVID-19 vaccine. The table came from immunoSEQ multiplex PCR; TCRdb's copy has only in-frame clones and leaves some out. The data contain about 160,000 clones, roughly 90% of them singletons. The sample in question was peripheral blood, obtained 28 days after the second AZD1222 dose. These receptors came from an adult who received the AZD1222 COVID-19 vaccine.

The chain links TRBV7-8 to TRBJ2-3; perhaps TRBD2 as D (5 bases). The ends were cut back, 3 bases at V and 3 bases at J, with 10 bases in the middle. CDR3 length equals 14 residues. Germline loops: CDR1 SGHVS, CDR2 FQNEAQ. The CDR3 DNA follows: TGTGCCAGCAGCTTCCCAAAGCGGACAGATACGCAGTATTTT. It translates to CASSFPKRTDTQYF.

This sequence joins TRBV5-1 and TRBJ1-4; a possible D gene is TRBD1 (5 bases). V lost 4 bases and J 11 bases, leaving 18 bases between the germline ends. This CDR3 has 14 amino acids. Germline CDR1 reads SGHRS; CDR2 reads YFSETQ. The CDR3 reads CASSLGRREGKLFF. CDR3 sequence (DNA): TGCGCCAGCAGCCTAGGACGGAGGGAGGGGAAACTGTTTTTT.

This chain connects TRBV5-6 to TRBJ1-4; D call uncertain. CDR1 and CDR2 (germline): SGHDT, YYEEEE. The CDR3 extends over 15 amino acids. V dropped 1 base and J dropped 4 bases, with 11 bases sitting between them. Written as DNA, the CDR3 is TGTGCCAGCAGCTTGATTAGAGAGTATAATGAAAAACTGTTTTTT. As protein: CASSLIREYNEKLFF. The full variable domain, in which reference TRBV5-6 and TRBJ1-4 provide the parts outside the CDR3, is DAGVTQSPTHLIKTRGQQVTLRCSPKSGHDTVSWYQQALGQGPQFIFQYYEEEERQRGNFPDRFSGHQFPNYSSELNVNALLLGDSALYLCASSLIREYNEKLFFGSGTQLSVL.

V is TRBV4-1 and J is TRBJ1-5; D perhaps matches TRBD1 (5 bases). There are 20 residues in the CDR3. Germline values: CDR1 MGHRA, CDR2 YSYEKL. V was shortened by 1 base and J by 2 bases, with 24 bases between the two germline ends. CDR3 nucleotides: TGCGCCAGCAGCCAAGGGGTTGGTTCGCCGGCCGGGACTGGCAATCAGCCCCAGCATTTT. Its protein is CASSQGVGSPAGTGNQPQHF.

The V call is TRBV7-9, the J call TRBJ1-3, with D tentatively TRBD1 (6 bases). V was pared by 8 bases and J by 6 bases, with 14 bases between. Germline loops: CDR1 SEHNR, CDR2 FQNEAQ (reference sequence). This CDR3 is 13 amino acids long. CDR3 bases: TGTGCCAGCGGACGGGACATCGAAAACACCATATATTTT. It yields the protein CASGRDIENTIYF.

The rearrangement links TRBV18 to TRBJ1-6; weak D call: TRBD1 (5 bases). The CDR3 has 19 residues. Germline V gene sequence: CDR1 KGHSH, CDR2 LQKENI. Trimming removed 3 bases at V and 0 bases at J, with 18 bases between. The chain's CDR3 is CASSPVGPGPLSYNSPLHF. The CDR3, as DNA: TGTGCCAGCTCACCGGTGGGGCCAGGACCCCTCTCCTATAATTCACCCCTCCACTTT.

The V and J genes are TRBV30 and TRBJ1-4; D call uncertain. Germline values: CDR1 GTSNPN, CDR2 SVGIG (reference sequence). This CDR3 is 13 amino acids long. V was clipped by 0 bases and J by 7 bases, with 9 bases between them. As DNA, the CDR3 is TGTGCCTGGAGTGTCCAGAACCTTGAAAAACTGTTTTTT. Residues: CAWSVQNLEKLFF.

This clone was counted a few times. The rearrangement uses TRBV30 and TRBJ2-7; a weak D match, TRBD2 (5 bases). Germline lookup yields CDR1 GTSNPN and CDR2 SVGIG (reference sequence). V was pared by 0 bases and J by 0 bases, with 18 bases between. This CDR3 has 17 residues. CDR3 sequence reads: CAWSVPTLVLSSYEQYF. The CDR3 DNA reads TGTGCCTGGAGTGTCCCCACACTAGTCCTGAGCTCCTACGAGCAGTACTTC. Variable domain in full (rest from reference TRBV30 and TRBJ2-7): SQTIHQWPATLVQPVGSPLSLECTVEGTSNPNLYWYRQAAGRGLQLLFYSVGIGQISSEVPQNLSASRPQDRQFILSSKKLLLSDSGFYLCAWSVPTLVLSSYEQYFGPGTRLTVT.